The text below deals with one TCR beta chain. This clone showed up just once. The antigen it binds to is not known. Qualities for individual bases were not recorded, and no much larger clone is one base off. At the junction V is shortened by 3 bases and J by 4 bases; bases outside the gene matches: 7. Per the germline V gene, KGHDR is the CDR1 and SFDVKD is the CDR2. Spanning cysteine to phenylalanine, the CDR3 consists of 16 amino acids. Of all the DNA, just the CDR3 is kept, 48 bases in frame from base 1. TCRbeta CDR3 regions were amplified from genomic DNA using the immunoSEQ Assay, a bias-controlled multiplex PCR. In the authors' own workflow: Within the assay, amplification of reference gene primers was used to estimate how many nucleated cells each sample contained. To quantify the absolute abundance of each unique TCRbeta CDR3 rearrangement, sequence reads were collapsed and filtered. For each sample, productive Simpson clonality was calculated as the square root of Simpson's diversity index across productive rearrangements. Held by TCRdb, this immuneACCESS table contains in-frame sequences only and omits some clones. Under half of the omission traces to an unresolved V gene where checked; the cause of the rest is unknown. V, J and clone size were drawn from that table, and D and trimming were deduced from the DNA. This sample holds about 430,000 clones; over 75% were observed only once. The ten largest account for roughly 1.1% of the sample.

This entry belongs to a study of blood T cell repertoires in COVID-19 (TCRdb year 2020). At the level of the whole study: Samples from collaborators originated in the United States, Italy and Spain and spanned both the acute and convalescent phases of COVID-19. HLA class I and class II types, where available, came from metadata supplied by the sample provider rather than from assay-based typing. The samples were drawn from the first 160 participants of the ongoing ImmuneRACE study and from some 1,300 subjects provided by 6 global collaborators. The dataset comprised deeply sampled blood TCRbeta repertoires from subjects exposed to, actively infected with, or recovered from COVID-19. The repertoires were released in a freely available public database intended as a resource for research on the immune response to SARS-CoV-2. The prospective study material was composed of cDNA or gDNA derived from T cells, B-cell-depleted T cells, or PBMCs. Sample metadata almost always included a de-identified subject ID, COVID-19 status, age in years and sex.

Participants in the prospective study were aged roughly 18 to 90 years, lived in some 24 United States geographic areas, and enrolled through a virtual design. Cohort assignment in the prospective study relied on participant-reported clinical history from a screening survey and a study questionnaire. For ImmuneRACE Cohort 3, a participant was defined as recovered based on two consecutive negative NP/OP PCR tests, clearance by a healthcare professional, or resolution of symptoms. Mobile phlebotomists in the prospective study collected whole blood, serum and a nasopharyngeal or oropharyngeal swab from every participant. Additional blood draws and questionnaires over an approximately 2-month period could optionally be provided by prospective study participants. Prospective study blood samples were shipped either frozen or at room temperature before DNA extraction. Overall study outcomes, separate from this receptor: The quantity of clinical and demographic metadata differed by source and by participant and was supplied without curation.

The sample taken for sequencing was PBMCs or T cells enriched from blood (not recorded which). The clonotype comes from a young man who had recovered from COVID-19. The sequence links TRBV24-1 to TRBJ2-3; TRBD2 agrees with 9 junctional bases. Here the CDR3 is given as CATSDRSGRFPDTQYF. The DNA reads TGTGCCACCAGTGATAGGAGCGGGAGGTTTCCAGATACGCAGTATTTT.